This entry describes one TCR beta chain. Its antigen is not known. These data come from a study of CD8+ T cells in alopecia areata. Study findings and constraints: Sharing of TCR sequences between patients (possibly for HLA-related reasons) was less clear than in mice. Affected scalp, especially in alopecia totalis/universalis, had a higher clonality than normal scalp did.

Treatment: oral pan-JAK inhibitor, 5-10 mg twice daily. The investigators collected lesional scalp punch biopsies and peripheral blood from alopecia areata patients. PBMCs provided sorted CD4+ and CD8+ T cells. Reverse transcribed after extraction, RNA yielded cDNA as the sequencing template. Libraries were prepared by immunoSEQ multiplex PCR; TCRdb keeps only in-frame clonotypes and omits some of them. The repertoire includes approximately 280,000 clones, 58% of them detected once, and roughly 1.8% sits in the top ten. This CDR3 comprises 15 residues. V shed 3 bases and J shed 1 base, with 15 bases lying between them. The germline CDR1 and CDR2 sequences are GTSNPN and SVGIG (reference sequence).

The gene calls are TRBV30 and TRBJ1-2; a weak D match, TRBD1 (5 bases). The input for sequencing was CD4+ T cells sorted from blood, taken at week 24, from a patient treated with tofacitinib. The sequence came from a human donor with alopecia areata. The CDR3 DNA reads TGTGCCTGGAGGACCGACAGTCTTAATAACTATGGCTACACCTTC. Translation gives CAWRTDSLNNYGYTF.